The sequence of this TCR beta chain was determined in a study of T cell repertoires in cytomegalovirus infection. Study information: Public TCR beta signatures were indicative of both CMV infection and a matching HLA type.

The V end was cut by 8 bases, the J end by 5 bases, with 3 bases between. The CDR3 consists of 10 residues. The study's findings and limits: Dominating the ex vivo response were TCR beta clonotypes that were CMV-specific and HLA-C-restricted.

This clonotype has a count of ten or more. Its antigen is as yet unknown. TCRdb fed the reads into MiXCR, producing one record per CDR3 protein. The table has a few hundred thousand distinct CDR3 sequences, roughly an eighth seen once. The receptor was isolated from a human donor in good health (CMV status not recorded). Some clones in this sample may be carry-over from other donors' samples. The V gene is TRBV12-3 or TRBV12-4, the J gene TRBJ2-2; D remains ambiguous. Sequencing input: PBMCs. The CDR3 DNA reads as TGTGCCAGCGGTACCGGGGAGCTGTTTTTT. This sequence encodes CASGTGELFF.